This TCR beta chain was sequenced in a study of cytomegalovirus exposure and HLA in healthy donors. Study-wide points: Researchers catalogued about 150 TCR beta chains as cytomegalovirus-associated. A link between a missense DCLRE1C variant and TCR beta V- and J-gene trimming emerged from a later analysis. Per a prior analysis, the majority of TCR beta V segments were productive roughly 90% or roughly 30% of the time. Within a later analysis, the majority of CMV-associated TCR beta chains appeared HLA-restricted.

Germline V CDR1 and CDR2: SGHNT, YYREEE (reference sequence). This CDR3 region has 14 residues. V dropped 0 bases and J dropped 4 bases, with 10 bases sitting between them. The primer mix had 60 Vbeta and 13 Jbeta primers. Generated by immunoSEQ multiplex PCR, the TCRdb table keeps only in-frame clones and is missing some. In the table there are 150,000 or so clones, roughly 79% of which are singletons. Of note for this clone: No antigen is known for it.

The rearrangement joins TRBV5-4 to TRBJ2-5, with TRBD2 as a possible D gene (6 bases). This TCR was recovered from a woman aged 45-59 years in good health and CMV-seropositive. Sequences were obtained from PBMCs. The CDR3 reads CASSLEREPETQYF. The CDR3 region has the DNA TGTGCCAGCAGCTTGGAACGGGAGCCAGAGACCCAGTACTTC.